This is a list of T cell receptor beta chains from one sample in a study of cytomegalovirus exposure and HLA in healthy donors. The data were produced by immunoSEQ multiplex PCR, yet TCRdb's version contains in-frame clones alone and is incomplete. The profile covers more than 150,000 clones, with more than 65% appearing a single time and 5% to 6% taken by the ten largest. Sequenced input: PBMCs. The source is a woman aged 30 to 39 in good health and CMV-seropositive. Each CDR3 is given with its conserved first and last residue. The order of the fields is V gene, J gene, clone size, D gene, CDR3 protein, CDR3 DNA. The D gene is left open where the match is weak. Size is omitted from some rows. Given values are once, few, many or a class for expanded clones.

v_gene: TRBV7-2; j_gene: TRBJ1-5; abundance: .; d_gene: TRBD1; CDR3aa: CASSPEDRGRQPQHF; CDR3nt: TGTGCCAGCAGCCCTGAGGACAGGGGACGGCAGCCCCAGCATTTT
v_gene: TRBV4-2; j_gene: TRBJ1-1; abundance: .; d_gene: TRBD1; CDR3aa: CASSPVTGGSTEAFF; CDR3nt: TGTGCCAGCAGCCCAGTGACAGGGGGGAGTACTGAAGCTTTCTTT
v_gene: TRBV27; j_gene: TRBJ2-1; abundance: few; d_gene: .; CDR3aa: CASSPADGYNEQFF; CDR3nt: TGTGCCAGCAGTCCCGCCGACGGGTACAATGAGCAGTTCTTC
v_gene: TRBV5-6; j_gene: TRBJ2-7; abundance: .; d_gene: TRBD1; CDR3aa: CASSLTGGYEQYF; CDR3nt: TGTGCCAGCAGCTTAACAGGGGGATACGAGCAGTACTTC
v_gene: TRBV19; j_gene: TRBJ2-3; abundance: .; d_gene: TRBD2; CDR3aa: CASKIAGAHTDTQYF; CDR3nt: TGTGCCAGTAAAATAGCGGGGGCCCACACAGATACGCAGTATTTT
v_gene: TRBV19; j_gene: TRBJ2-3; abundance: once; d_gene: .; CDR3aa: CASSIMASSTDTQYF; CDR3nt: TGTGCCAGTAGTATAATGGCTAGCAGCACAGATACGCAGTATTTT
v_gene: TRBV6-5; j_gene: TRBJ2-7; abundance: .; d_gene: TRBD1; CDR3aa: CASSYGTGTYEQYF; CDR3nt: TGTGCCAGCAGTTACGGGACAGGGACCTACGAGCAGTACTTC
v_gene: TRBV2; j_gene: TRBJ1-2; abundance: .; d_gene: .; CDR3aa: CASWGGTTRDDNYGYTF; CDR3nt: TGTGCCAGCTGGGGGGGGACAACTCGGGACGATAACTATGGCTACACCTTC
v_gene: TRBV2; j_gene: TRBJ1-1; abundance: .; d_gene: TRBD1; CDR3aa: CASRGDRGYTEAFF; CDR3nt: TGTGCCAGCAGGGGGGACAGGGGGTACACTGAAGCTTTCTTT
v_gene: TRBV7-7; j_gene: TRBJ2-7; abundance: .; d_gene: TRBD1; CDR3aa: CASSLMTGGGYEQYF; CDR3nt: TGCGCTAGCAGCTTAATGACAGGGGGGGGATACGAGCAGTACTTC
v_gene: TRBV27; j_gene: TRBJ2-1; abundance: once; d_gene: TRBD2; CDR3aa: CASSYGTSGNEQFF; CDR3nt: TGTGCCAGCAGTTACGGGACTAGCGGCAATGAGCAGTTCTTC
v_gene: TRBV5-1; j_gene: TRBJ1-1; abundance: .; d_gene: .; CDR3aa: CASSLQDGNTEAFF; CDR3nt: TGCGCCAGCAGTCTACAGGACGGGAACACTGAAGCTTTCTTT
v_gene: TRBV19; j_gene: TRBJ1-4; abundance: .; d_gene: .; CDR3aa: CASSIAGAHEKLFF; CDR3nt: TGTGCCAGTAGTATAGCAGGGGCCCATGAAAAACTGTTTTTT
v_gene: TRBV6-1; j_gene: TRBJ2-7; abundance: .; d_gene: .; CDR3aa: CASSELVYEQYF; CDR3nt: TGTGCCAGCAGTGAGTTAGTCTACGAGCAGTACTTC
v_gene: TRBV11-3; j_gene: TRBJ2-3; abundance: .; d_gene: .; CDR3aa: CASSPPSTDTQYF; CDR3nt: TGTGCCAGCAGCCCCCCAAGCACAGATACGCAGTATTTT
v_gene: TRBV5-1; j_gene: TRBJ1-1; abundance: .; d_gene: TRBD1; CDR3aa: CASSLYRGQGDTEAFF; CDR3nt: TGCGCCAGCAGCTTGTATAGGGGACAGGGAGACACTGAAGCTTTCTTT
v_gene: TRBV5-1; j_gene: TRBJ2-7; abundance: .; d_gene: TRBD1; CDR3aa: CASSLGTGIYEQYF; CDR3nt: TGCGCCAGCAGCTTGGGGACAGGGATCTACGAGCAGTACTTC
v_gene: TRBV6-1; j_gene: TRBJ1-5; abundance: .; d_gene: TRBD1; CDR3aa: CASSEGTDNQPQHF; CDR3nt: TGTGCCAGCAGTGAGGGGACAGACAATCAGCCCCAGCATTTT
v_gene: TRBV27; j_gene: TRBJ2-1; abundance: .; d_gene: .; CDR3aa: CASSLKSVTNSYNEQFF; CDR3nt: TGTGCCAGCAGTTTAAAGTCCGTTACTAACTCCTACAATGAGCAGTTCTTC
v_gene: TRBV10-2; j_gene: TRBJ2-2; abundance: .; d_gene: .; CDR3aa: CASRGATGELFF; CDR3nt: TGCGCCAGCAGGGGAGCCACCGGGGAGCTGTTTTTT
v_gene: TRBV19; j_gene: TRBJ1-2; abundance: .; d_gene: TRBD1; CDR3aa: CASSIQGAIIRYTF; CDR3nt: TGTGCCAGTAGTATCCAGGGGGCTATCATTCGTTACACCTTC
v_gene: TRBV19; j_gene: TRBJ1-2; abundance: few; d_gene: TRBD1; CDR3aa: CASSINRDRGIYGYTF; CDR3nt: TGTGCCAGTAGTATAAACCGGGACAGGGGGATCTATGGCTACACCTTC
v_gene: TRBV5-6; j_gene: TRBJ1-1; abundance: few; d_gene: .; CDR3aa: CASSPVGATEAFF; CDR3nt: TGTGCCAGCAGCCCAGTGGGGGCCACTGAAGCTTTCTTT
v_gene: TRBV6-5; j_gene: TRBJ1-2; abundance: .; d_gene: TRBD1; CDR3aa: CASSYRDSIYTF; CDR3nt: TGTGCCAGCAGTTACCGGGACAGCATCTACACCTTC